This record looks at one T cell receptor (beta chain) sequence and its context. This table comes from immunoSEQ multiplex PCR, and its TCRdb copy is limited to in-frame clones, with some not included. Of about 220,000 clones detected, 65% to 85% appear once; the ten largest clones hold 2.3%. V lost 4 bases to trimming and J lost 5 bases, with 12 bases between them. Germline V CDR1 and CDR2: SGHNT, YYREEE (reference sequence). The CDR3 has 13 residues. These data come from a study of blood T cell repertoires in COVID-19. This sequence was found in a woman aged 60-75 years with acute or convalescent COVID-19. The chain joins TRBV5-4 to TRBJ1-1; no reliable D call. The sequenced material came from peripheral blood. The CDR3 loop reads CASSAVTGTEAFF. CDR3 in DNA: TGTGCCAGCAGCGCAGTGACGGGAACTGAAGCTTTCTTT.